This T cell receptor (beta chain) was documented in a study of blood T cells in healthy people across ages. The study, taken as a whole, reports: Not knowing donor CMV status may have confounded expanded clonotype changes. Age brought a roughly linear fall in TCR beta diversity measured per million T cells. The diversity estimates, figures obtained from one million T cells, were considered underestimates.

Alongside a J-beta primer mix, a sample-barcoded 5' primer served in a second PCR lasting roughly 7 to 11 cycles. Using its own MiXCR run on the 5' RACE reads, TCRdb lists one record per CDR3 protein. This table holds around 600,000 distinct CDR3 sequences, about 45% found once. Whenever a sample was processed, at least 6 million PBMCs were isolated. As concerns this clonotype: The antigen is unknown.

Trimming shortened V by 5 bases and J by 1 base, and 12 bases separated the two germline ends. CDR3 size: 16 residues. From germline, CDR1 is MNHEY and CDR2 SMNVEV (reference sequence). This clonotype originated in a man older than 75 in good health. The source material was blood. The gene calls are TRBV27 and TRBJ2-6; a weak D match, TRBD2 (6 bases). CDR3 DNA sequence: TGTGCCAGCAGTCCGGGACTCAAGTCTGGGGCCAACGTCCTGACTTTC. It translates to CASSPGLKSGANVLTF.